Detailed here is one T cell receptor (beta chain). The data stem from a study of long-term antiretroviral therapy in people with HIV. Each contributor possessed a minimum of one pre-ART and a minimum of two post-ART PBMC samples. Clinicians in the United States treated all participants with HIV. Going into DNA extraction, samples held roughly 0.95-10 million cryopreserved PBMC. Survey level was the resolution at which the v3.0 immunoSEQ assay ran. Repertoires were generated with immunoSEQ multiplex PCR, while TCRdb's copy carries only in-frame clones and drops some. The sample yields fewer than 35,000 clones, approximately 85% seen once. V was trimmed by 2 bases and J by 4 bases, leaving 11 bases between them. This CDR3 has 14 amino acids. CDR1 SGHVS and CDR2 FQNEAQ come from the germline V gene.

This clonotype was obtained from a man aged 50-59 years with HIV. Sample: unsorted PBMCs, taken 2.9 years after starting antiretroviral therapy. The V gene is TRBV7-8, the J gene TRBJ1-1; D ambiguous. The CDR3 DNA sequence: TGTGCCAGCAGCTTATATGGCTCGAGCACTGAAGCTTTCTTT. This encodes CASSLYGSSTEAFF.